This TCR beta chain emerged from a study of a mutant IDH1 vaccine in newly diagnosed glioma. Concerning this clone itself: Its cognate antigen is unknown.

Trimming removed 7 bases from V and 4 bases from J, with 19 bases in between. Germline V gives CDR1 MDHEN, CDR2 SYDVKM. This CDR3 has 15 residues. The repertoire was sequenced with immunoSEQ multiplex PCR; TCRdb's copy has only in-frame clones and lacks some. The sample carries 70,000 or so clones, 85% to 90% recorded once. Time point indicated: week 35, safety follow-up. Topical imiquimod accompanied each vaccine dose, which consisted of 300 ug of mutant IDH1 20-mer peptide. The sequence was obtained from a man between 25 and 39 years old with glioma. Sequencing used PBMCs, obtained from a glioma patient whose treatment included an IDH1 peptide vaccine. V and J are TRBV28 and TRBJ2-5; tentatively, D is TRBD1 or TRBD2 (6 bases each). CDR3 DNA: TGTGCCAGCACCCTCGGAGGGGGTTATAGAGAGACCCAGTACTTC. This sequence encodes CASTLGGGYRETQYF.